This T cell receptor (beta chain) was obtained from a study of response to subunit inactivated influenza vaccine. Findings of the study overall: T cells newly recruited by each seasonal influenza vaccination are few, the authors suggested.

CDR1 and CDR2 from the germline V gene are SGHKS and YYEKEE (reference sequence). Trimming took off 1 base at V and 3 bases at J, with 11 bases between the two ends. The CDR3 has 15 amino acids. In TCRdb, the RT-PCR reads were re-called with MiXCR into one record per CDR3 protein. The sample lists some 500,000 distinct CDR3 sequences, approximately 17% occurring once. Only a few counts were recorded for this clonotype. The target antigen is unknown. This receptor was identified in a man between 50 and 70 years old who received an inactivated influenza vaccine. The sequenced sample was CD4+ T cells sorted from PBMCs, obtained less than 30 months after vaccination. The rearrangement uses TRBV5-5 and TRBJ2-1, with TRBD2 as a possible D gene (6 bases). CDR3 sequence (DNA): TGTGCCAGCAGCTTGTTTGCGGGGAACTACAATGAGCAGTTCTTC. Amino acid sequence: CASSLFAGNYNEQFF.